This note documents a single T cell receptor (beta chain) sequence. The antigen is not known. The source of the sample is a study of T-cell reconstitution after alpha-beta-depleted transplantation in children. Whole-study findings and limits: Where alpha-beta T cells came from about two months after transplant was reportedly several hundred expanded graft clones. Surviving recipient T cells and thymic progenitors accounted for the high day-60 TCRbeta diversity observed in some patients. Once a year had passed after transplant, T-cell counts and diversity came mostly from newly produced T cells.

The germline V and J ends were trimmed by 2 bases and 5 bases, with 16 bases remaining between them. Germline V CDR1 and CDR2: MNHEY, SVGAGI. The CDR3 length is 15 residues. Unique molecular identifiers featured in how the TCRbeta library was prepared. TCRdb passed the PCR reads through MiXCR, listing each CDR3 protein once. Here the sample spans around 960,000 distinct CDR3 sequences, about 26% being singletons. This rearrangement joins TRBV6-5 to TRBJ2-7, with D hard to call. Sequenced material: PBMCs, mostly from graft donor cells, taken 360 days after TCRalphabeta/CD19-depleted stem cell transplant. This receptor was identified in a boy under two years old who had a stem cell transplant for SCID, so the T cells may come from the graft donor. CDR3 sequence reads: CASSYRTPFTHEQYF. CDR3 DNA sequence: TGTGCCAGCAGTTACAGGACCCCTTTCACCCACGAGCAGTACTTC.